The rows below give T cell receptor beta chains drawn from one sample of a study of shared clonotypes between healthy human individuals. TCRdb's table, derived via immunoSEQ multiplex PCR, lists solely in-frame clones and lacks some. The data hold roughly 100,000 clones, with just over 65% observed a single time. The specimen sequenced was memory CD8+ T cells sorted from blood. These receptors were taken from a woman aged 25 to 39 in good health. Both conserved end residues are part of each CDR3. The order of the fields is D gene, clone size, J gene, V gene, CDR3 length, CDR3 DNA, CDR3 protein. The D gene is left open where the match is weak. Some rows have no size entry. The others give once, few or many, or a class for an expanded clone.

D: TRBD2; size: .; J: TRBJ2-1; V: TRBV7-9; length: 16; DNA: TGTGCCAGCAGCCGGGTGATAGCGGGAGTCGTTAATGAGCAGTTCTTC; CDR3: CASSRVIAGVVNEQFF
D: .; size: .; J: TRBJ1-5; V: TRBV10-3; length: 13; DNA: TGTGCCACAACAGGGCGCGGCAATCAGCCCCAGCATTTT; CDR3: CATTGRGNQPQHF
D: TRBD1; size: .; J: TRBJ2-1; V: TRBV28; length: 16; DNA: TGTGCCAGCAGTTCAGGACAGGGTTCGGGGATATGGGAGCAGTTCTTC; CDR3: CASSSGQGSGIWEQFF
D: .; size: .; J: TRBJ2-1; V: TRBV5-4; length: 11; DNA: TGTGCCAGCAGCTTGTTGAATGAGCAGTTCTTC; CDR3: CASSLLNEQFF
D: TRBD1; size: .; J: TRBJ2-1; V: TRBV6-4; length: 16; DNA: TGTGCCAGCAGTGACTCTTACAGGGGGCAATACAATGAGCAGTTCTTC; CDR3: CASSDSYRGQYNEQFF
D: TRBD2; size: .; J: TRBJ2-3; V: TRBV27; length: 15; DNA: TGTGCCAGCAGTTTAGGGACTAGCGGGAGAGATACGCAGTATTTT; CDR3: CASSLGTSGRDTQYF
D: .; size: .; J: TRBJ2-1; V: TRBV5-1; length: 16; DNA: TGCGCCAGCAGCTCGGACCCGACCGGGGTGGCTTCTCGGCAGTTCTTC; CDR3: CASSSDPTGVASRQFF
D: .; size: few; J: TRBJ2-1; V: TRBV5-1; length: 14; DNA: TGCGCCAGCTGCAACGGACTAACTTACAATGAGCAGTTCTTC; CDR3: CASCNGLTYNEQFF
D: .; size: .; J: TRBJ1-2; V: TRBV7-2; length: 17; DNA: TGTGCCAGCAGCTTATATATTGCGGGTTTTTTTAGCTATGGCTACACCTTC; CDR3: CASSLYIAGFFSYGYTF
D: TRBD2; size: many; J: TRBJ2-1; V: TRBV2; length: 16; DNA: TGTGCCAGCATCGGGACTAGCGGGGGGGTCTACAATGAGCAGTTCTTC; CDR3: CASIGTSGGVYNEQFF
D: TRBD2; size: many; J: TRBJ2-1; V: TRBV6-4; length: 17; DNA: TGTGCCAGCAGACGAAACGACCTAGCGGGAGGCGACAATGAGCAGTTCTTC; CDR3: CASRRNDLAGGDNEQFF
D: TRBD2; size: few; J: TRBJ2-1; V: TRBV27; length: 13; DNA: TGTGCCAGCAGTCCCCAAATAGCGGGAGGGCTCATCTTC; CDR3: CASSPQIAGGLIF
D: .; size: .; J: TRBJ1-3; V: TRBV9; length: 12; DNA: TGTGCCAGCAACCGCGGACGCAACACCATATATTTT; CDR3: CASNRGRNTIYF
D: .; size: many; J: TRBJ2-3; V: TRBV29-1; length: 13; DNA: TGCAGCGTTGGAAACGGTGAGGCAGATACGCAGTATTTT; CDR3: CSVGNGEADTQYF
D: TRBD2; size: .; J: TRBJ2-2; V: TRBV9; length: 16; DNA: TGTGCCAGCAGCCCTCGACTAGCGGGAGGGCGAGGGGAGCTGTTTTTT; CDR3: CASSPRLAGGRGELFF
D: .; size: few; J: TRBJ2-7; V: TRBV4-2; length: 16; DNA: TGTGCCAGCAGCCAAGATAAGGTGTGGACAGCGAACGAGCAGTACTTC; CDR3: CASSQDKVWTANEQYF
D: TRBD1; size: .; J: TRBJ1-2; V: TRBV6-1; length: 14; DNA: TGTGCCAGCAGTGAATTGGGGACAGGGACTGGCTACACCTTC; CDR3: CASSELGTGTGYTF
D: TRBD2; size: .; J: TRBJ2-3; V: TRBV6-1; length: 15; DNA: TGTGCCAGCAGTAGCGGGAGAGAGGGCACAGATACGCAGTATTTT; CDR3: CASSSGREGTDTQYF
D: .; size: .; J: TRBJ1-1; V: TRBV4-1; length: 12; DNA: TGCGCCAGCAGCCAATACCACACTGAAGCTTTCTTT; CDR3: CASSQYHTEAFF
D: TRBD1; size: few; J: TRBJ1-1; V: TRBV2; length: 14; DNA: TGTGCCAGCAGTCAGGGACAGATGAACACTGAAGCTTTCTTT; CDR3: CASSQGQMNTEAFF
D: .; size: few; J: TRBJ1-5; V: TRBV28; length: 16; DNA: TGTGCCAGCAGTTCTCCCTCGGGAGATGGCAATCAGCCCCAGCATTTT; CDR3: CASSSPSGDGNQPQHF
D: .; size: few; J: TRBJ1-5; V: TRBV9; length: 13; DNA: TGTGCCAGCAGCTCAGGGCACAATCAGCCCCAGCATTTT; CDR3: CASSSGHNQPQHF
D: .; size: few; J: TRBJ2-2; V: TRBV6-4; length: 14; DNA: TGTGCCAGCAGTGACTCCCCCGAGGCCGGGGAGCTGTTTTTT; CDR3: CASSDSPEAGELFF
D: TRBD2; size: .; J: TRBJ2-3; V: TRBV27; length: 17; DNA: TGTGCCAGCAGTTTCTCCTGGCTAGCGGAAAGCACAGATACGCAGTATTTT; CDR3: CASSFSWLAESTDTQYF
D: .; size: .; J: TRBJ2-6; V: TRBV28; length: 15; DNA: TGTGCCAGCACCCAATCAGAGACTGGGGCCAACGTCCTGACTTTC; CDR3: CASTQSETGANVLTF
D: .; size: .; J: TRBJ2-1; V: TRBV11-2; length: 14; DNA: TGTGCCAGCAGCTTATCCCCGACGGCCACGGAGCAGTTCTTC; CDR3: CASSLSPTATEQFF
D: TRBD1; size: .; J: TRBJ1-6; V: TRBV2; length: 12; DNA: TGTGCCAGCGGAGGACAGGGTTCACCCCTCCACTTT; CDR3: CASGGQGSPLHF
D: .; size: many; J: TRBJ2-7; V: TRBV6-1; length: 12; DNA: TGTGCCAGCAGCGACGGACCCTACGAGCAGTACTTC; CDR3: CASSDGPYEQYF
D: TRBD1; size: .; J: TRBJ1-1; V: TRBV7-9; length: 15; DNA: TGTGCCAGCAGCGAGCCGACAGGGTATGCCACTGAAGCTTTCTTT; CDR3: CASSEPTGYATEAFF
D: .; size: .; J: TRBJ1-1; V: TRBV28; length: 17; DNA: TGTGCCAGCAGTTTAGAGACACATATACATAAGAACACTGAAGCTTTCTTT; CDR3: CASSLETHIHKNTEAFF
D: TRBD2; size: .; J: TRBJ2-1; V: TRBV9; length: 16; DNA: TGTGCCAGCAGCCCGCTCCTGGGGGGGACGGGGAATGAGCAGTTCTTC; CDR3: CASSPLLGGTGNEQFF
D: .; size: many; J: TRBJ2-1; V: TRBV6-1; length: 14; DNA: TGTGCCAGCAGTGGGGACGGTCCCAGCAATGAGCAGTTCTTC; CDR3: CASSGDGPSNEQFF
D: .; size: .; J: TRBJ2-7; V: TRBV25-1; length: 14; DNA: TGTGCCAGCAGTGAGGGGGCGGGTGGCTACGAGCAGTACTTC; CDR3: CASSEGAGGYEQYF
D: TRBD1; size: .; J: TRBJ2-3; V: TRBV13; length: 16; DNA: TGTGCCAGCAGCTACCTGACAGGGCTCTACACAGATACGCAGTATTTT; CDR3: CASSYLTGLYTDTQYF
D: TRBD2; size: .; J: TRBJ2-4; V: TRBV6-1; length: 15; DNA: TGTGCCAGCAGTGGGGAACTAGCGGGAGCGAACATTCAGTACTTC; CDR3: CASSGELAGANIQYF
D: .; size: .; J: TRBJ2-7; V: TRBV6-5; length: 15; DNA: TGTGCCAGCAGCAGACCTGGGGGGACTGGTTACGAGCAGTACTTC; CDR3: CASSRPGGTGYEQYF
D: TRBD1; size: .; J: TRBJ2-7; V: TRBV28; length: 14; DNA: TGTGCCAGCAGTCCGGGACAGGGGGCGCAAGAGCAGTACTTC; CDR3: CASSPGQGAQEQYF
D: TRBD2; size: once; J: TRBJ2-4; V: TRBV5-4; length: 15; DNA: TGTGCCAGCGCAGCGAGCGGGAGTGGGAAAAACATTCAGTACTTC; CDR3: CASAASGSGKNIQYF
D: .; size: once; J: TRBJ1-2; V: TRBV25-1; length: 13; DNA: TGTGCCAGCAGTGAATATAGGGAAGGCGGCTACACCTTC; CDR3: CASSEYREGGYTF
D: .; size: .; J: TRBJ2-1; V: TRBV11-3; length: 13; DNA: TGTGCCAGCAGCTCTACCCTAGAAAGGGAGCAGTTCTTC; CDR3: CASSSTLEREQFF
D: .; size: .; J: TRBJ2-1; V: TRBV2; length: 12; DNA: TGTGCCAGCAGCATAGAGGGCAATGAGCAGTTCTTC; CDR3: CASSIEGNEQFF
D: .; size: .; J: TRBJ2-3; V: TRBV6-1; length: 18; DNA: TGTGCCAGCAGTGAATACCCCTTTGGGCAGGGGATGTTAAATACGCAGTATTTT; CDR3: CASSEYPFGQGMLNTQYF
D: TRBD1; size: .; J: TRBJ2-7; V: TRBV7-6; length: 14; DNA: TGTGCCAGCAGCAAAAGGGACAGCTCCTACGAGCAGTACTTC; CDR3: CASSKRDSSYEQYF
D: .; size: once; J: TRBJ2-3; V: TRBV27; length: 14; DNA: TGTGCCAGCAGTAAGAGGGGGGGCGCAGATACGCAGTATTTT; CDR3: CASSKRGGADTQYF
D: .; size: .; J: TRBJ1-2; V: TRBV5-6; length: 13; DNA: TGTGCCAGCAGCTTGTTTTTGGAGGCTGGCTACACCTTC; CDR3: CASSLFLEAGYTF
D: TRBD2; size: .; J: TRBJ2-3; V: TRBV10-2; length: 16; DNA: TGCGCCAGCAGGACTCCTCCAGCGGGAGCGGTAGATACGCAGTATTTT; CDR3: CASRTPPAGAVDTQYF
D: .; size: .; J: TRBJ1-3; V: TRBV10-3; length: 16; DNA: TGTGCCATCAGTGTCTCGTTGCCGTTCATGGGGGGCACCATATATTTT; CDR3: CAISVSLPFMGGTIYF
D: TRBD1; size: few; J: TRBJ1-2; V: TRBV2; length: 13; DNA: TGTGCCGGCTCAGGGACAGGGGGCAGTGGCTACACCTTC; CDR3: CAGSGTGGSGYTF
D: .; size: .; J: TRBJ2-1; V: TRBV6-4; length: 14; DNA: TGTGCCAGCAGTGACTCGAGCACGGGATATGAGCAGTTCTTC; CDR3: CASSDSSTGYEQFF
D: TRBD1; size: few; J: TRBJ2-3; V: TRBV28; length: 15; DNA: TGTGCCAGCAGCTTGACAGGGGGCCGGCCAGATACGCAGTATTTT; CDR3: CASSLTGGRPDTQYF
D: TRBD2; size: once; J: TRBJ2-6; V: TRBV9; length: 19; DNA: TGTGCCAGCAGCGTAGGGATAGCGGGAGGTTACTCTGGGGCCAACGTCCTGACTTTC; CDR3: CASSVGIAGGYSGANVLTF